This T cell receptor beta chain was sequenced for a study of OX40 agonist ivuxolimab in advanced cancers. Study overall: Antecedent anti-PD-1, anti-PD-L1 or anti-CTLA-4 therapy was permissible, with about 39% having received some. Study-wide results and limits: There was clonal expansion of CD4+ and CD8+ blood T cells by week 6 at 0.1 to 3.0 mg/kg. No determination was made of the antigen specificity of the expanded peripheral T cells.

Turning to this clone: Its antigen is undetermined.

This CDR3 is built from 15 residues. The germline V gene has CDR1 LNHDA and CDR2 SQIVND (reference sequence). The junction had 4 bases not matched to a gene; V was cut back by 1 base and J by 3 bases. Produced via immunoSEQ multiplex PCR; TCRdb's table is partial and in-frame only. The profile covers some 77,000 clones, with 80% to 90% appearing a single time and less than 3% taken by the ten largest. Sequenced material: CD4+ or CD8+ T cells sorted from blood, taken in a trial of the OX40 agonist ivuxolimab. This receptor was taken from an adult with an advanced solid tumor such as melanoma, head and neck, liver or kidney cancer. The rearrangement uses TRBV19 and TRBJ2-3, with 7 bases matching TRBD1. The DNA of the CDR3 is TGTGCCAGTAGTATAGCGGGGACAGTGACAGATACGCAGTATTTT. Its translation: CASSIAGTVTDTQYF.